The 8 T cell receptor beta chains given below trace back to one sample, sequenced in a study of a mutant IDH1 vaccine in newly diagnosed glioma. The data were produced by immunoSEQ multiplex PCR, yet TCRdb's version contains in-frame clones alone and is incomplete. The sample consists of tens of thousands of clones, 70% to 85% of them appearing once. Time point: week 5, during vaccination. In every dose of vaccine, 300 ug of mutant IDH1 20-mer peptide was given alongside topical imiquimod. Antigens for these TCRs are unknown. This specimen was PBMCs, taken from a glioma patient whose treatment included an IDH1 peptide vaccine. Receptor source: a woman between 18 and 29 years old with glioma. Some clones in this sample may be carry-over from other donors' samples.

The gene calls are TRBV6-6 and TRBJ1-2; 9 bases are shared with TRBD1. The CDR3 sequence is 15 residues long. Germline-derived CDR1 and CDR2 are MNHNY and SVGAGI (reference sequence). The V gene end was trimmed by 1 base and the J gene end by 2 bases; junction bases not matched to a gene: 2. This CDR3 reads CASSYWTGVNYGYTF. The CDR3 DNA reads as TGTGCCAGCAGTTACTGGACAGGGGTCAACTATGGCTACACCTTC.

The chain uses TRBV27 and TRBJ2-6; D is undetermined. Germline CDR1 MNHEY, CDR2 SMNVEV (reference sequence). Trimming stripped 2 bases from V and 2 bases from J, with 25 bases between. This CDR3 region has 21 residues. The CDR3 loop is CASSLVHTFMGSIPGANVLTF. CDR3 nucleotide sequence: TGTGCCAGCAGTTTAGTGCATACGTTTATGGGCTCTATTCCTGGGGCCAACGTCCTGACTTTC.

This clone was counted only a few times. The rearrangement joins TRBV2 to TRBJ1-6; D is ambiguous. Germline V gene lookup returns CDR1 SNHLY and CDR2 FYNNEI. CDR3 length equals 12 residues. The V end lost 2 bases, the J end lost 14 bases, and 10 bases lay between the germline ends. The CDR3 is CASSEMGNSLHF. The CDR3 region has the DNA TGTGCCAGCAGTGAAATGGGAAACTCCCTCCACTTT.

This clone was recorded a few times. The chain is built from TRBV27 and TRBJ1-1; TRBD1 might be the D (6 bases). V gave up 3 bases and J gave up 3 bases, with 11 bases separating them. The germline gives CDR1 MNHEY, CDR2 SMNVEV (reference sequence). The CDR3 runs to 14 residues. CDR3 sequence (DNA): TGTGCCAGCAGTTTGGACCAGGGGCACACTGAAGCTTTCTTT. Protein sequence: CASSLDQGHTEAFF.

This rearrangement joins TRBV7-2 to TRBJ1-5; D might be TRBD1 (5 bases). Germline V CDR1 and CDR2: SGHTA, FQGNSA. The CDR3 is made up of 15 amino acids. V was pared by 2 bases and J by 3 bases, with 11 bases between. The CDR3 loop reads CASSLQGTHNQPQHF. For the CDR3, the DNA is TGTGCCAGCAGCTTACAGGGAACACACAATCAGCCCCAGCATTTT.

This clone turned up a few times. V and J are TRBV6-1 and TRBJ1-5; 8 nucleotides line up with TRBD1. J gave up 5 bases and V 1 base, and 4 bases lay outside the gene matches. CDR1 and CDR2 (germline): MNHNS, SASEGT. The CDR3 has 15 amino acids. The CDR3 reads CASSEGQGPDQPQHF. The CDR3 nucleotides read TGTGCCAGCAGTGAAGGACAGGGGCCCGATCAGCCCCAGCATTTT.

The genes are TRBV7-2 and TRBJ2-7; TRBD1 agrees at 8 bases. The V segment lost 2 bases and the J segment 0 bases; nucleotides outside the gene matches: 6. In germline, CDR1 is SGHTA, CDR2 FQGNSA. This CDR3 contains 16 residues. CDR3 sequence: CASSLPDRANSYEQYF. Written as DNA, the CDR3 is TGTGCCAGCAGCTTACCGGACAGGGCTAACTCCTACGAGCAGTACTTC.

This chain links TRBV27 with TRBJ1-1; TRBD1 matches at 7 bases. CDR1 and CDR2 (germline): MNHEY, SMNVEV (reference sequence). The CDR3 is made up of 14 amino acids. V was clipped by 6 bases and J by 7 bases; unmatched bases: 11. CDR3 sequence reads: CASSLGQVRSEAFF. CDR3 coding DNA: TGTGCCAGCAGCCTCGGACAGGTCCGGAGTGAAGCTTTCTTT.